This T cell receptor beta chain was profiled in a study of technical replicates of blood from several donors. The V segment lost 1 base and the J segment 6 bases; nucleotides outside the gene matches: 4. CDR1 and CDR2 (germline): SGHVS, FNYEAQ. The CDR3 is 14 residues long. The protocol was immunoSEQ multiplex PCR, while the TCRdb copy is restricted to in-frame clones and leaves out a portion. This sample yields about 80,000 clones, of which about 86% are seen a single time; roughly 4.4% belongs to the top ten. The specimen sequenced was PBMCs. This clonotype originated in a human donor in good health. Some clones in this sample may be carry-over from other donors' samples. This sequence joins TRBV7-6 and TRBJ2-7, with 9 bases aligning to TRBD2. CDR3 protein: CASSLVSGSGEQYF. The CDR3 bases are TGTGCCAGCAGCTTAGTTAGCGGGAGTGGCGAGCAGTACTTC.